The count of the clone carrying this T cell receptor (beta chain) is one. J lost 3 bases, V lost 5 bases, and 7 bases had no gene match. The length of the CDR3 is 15 residues. Germline V CDR1 and CDR2: MGHRA, YSYEKL. In the study's own analysis: Estimates of nucleated cell counts were drawn from the amplification of reference gene primers. Generated by immunoSEQ multiplex PCR, the TCRdb table keeps only in-frame clones and is missing some. The V and J calls and clone size are taken from that table; D and trimming were inferred from the DNA. The sample lists 100,000 or so clones, about 89% occurring once. The data originate from a study of blood T cell repertoires in COVID-19. Background on the study: Donors in the United States, Italy and Spain gave samples during acute or convalescent COVID-19. Nucleic acid was either cDNA or gDNA, and it came from T cells, B-cell-depleted T cells, or PBMCs.

This clonotype originated in a woman between 45 and 65 years old in a cohort sampled during active COVID-19. The sequencing sample was made of peripheral blood. The V call is TRBV4-1, the J call TRBJ2-1, with 7 bases lining up with TRBD2. CDR3 DNA sequence: TGCGCCAGCAGCACCGCTTGGGGGGGCTACAATGAGCAGTTCTTC. Translation gives CASSTAWGGYNEQFF.